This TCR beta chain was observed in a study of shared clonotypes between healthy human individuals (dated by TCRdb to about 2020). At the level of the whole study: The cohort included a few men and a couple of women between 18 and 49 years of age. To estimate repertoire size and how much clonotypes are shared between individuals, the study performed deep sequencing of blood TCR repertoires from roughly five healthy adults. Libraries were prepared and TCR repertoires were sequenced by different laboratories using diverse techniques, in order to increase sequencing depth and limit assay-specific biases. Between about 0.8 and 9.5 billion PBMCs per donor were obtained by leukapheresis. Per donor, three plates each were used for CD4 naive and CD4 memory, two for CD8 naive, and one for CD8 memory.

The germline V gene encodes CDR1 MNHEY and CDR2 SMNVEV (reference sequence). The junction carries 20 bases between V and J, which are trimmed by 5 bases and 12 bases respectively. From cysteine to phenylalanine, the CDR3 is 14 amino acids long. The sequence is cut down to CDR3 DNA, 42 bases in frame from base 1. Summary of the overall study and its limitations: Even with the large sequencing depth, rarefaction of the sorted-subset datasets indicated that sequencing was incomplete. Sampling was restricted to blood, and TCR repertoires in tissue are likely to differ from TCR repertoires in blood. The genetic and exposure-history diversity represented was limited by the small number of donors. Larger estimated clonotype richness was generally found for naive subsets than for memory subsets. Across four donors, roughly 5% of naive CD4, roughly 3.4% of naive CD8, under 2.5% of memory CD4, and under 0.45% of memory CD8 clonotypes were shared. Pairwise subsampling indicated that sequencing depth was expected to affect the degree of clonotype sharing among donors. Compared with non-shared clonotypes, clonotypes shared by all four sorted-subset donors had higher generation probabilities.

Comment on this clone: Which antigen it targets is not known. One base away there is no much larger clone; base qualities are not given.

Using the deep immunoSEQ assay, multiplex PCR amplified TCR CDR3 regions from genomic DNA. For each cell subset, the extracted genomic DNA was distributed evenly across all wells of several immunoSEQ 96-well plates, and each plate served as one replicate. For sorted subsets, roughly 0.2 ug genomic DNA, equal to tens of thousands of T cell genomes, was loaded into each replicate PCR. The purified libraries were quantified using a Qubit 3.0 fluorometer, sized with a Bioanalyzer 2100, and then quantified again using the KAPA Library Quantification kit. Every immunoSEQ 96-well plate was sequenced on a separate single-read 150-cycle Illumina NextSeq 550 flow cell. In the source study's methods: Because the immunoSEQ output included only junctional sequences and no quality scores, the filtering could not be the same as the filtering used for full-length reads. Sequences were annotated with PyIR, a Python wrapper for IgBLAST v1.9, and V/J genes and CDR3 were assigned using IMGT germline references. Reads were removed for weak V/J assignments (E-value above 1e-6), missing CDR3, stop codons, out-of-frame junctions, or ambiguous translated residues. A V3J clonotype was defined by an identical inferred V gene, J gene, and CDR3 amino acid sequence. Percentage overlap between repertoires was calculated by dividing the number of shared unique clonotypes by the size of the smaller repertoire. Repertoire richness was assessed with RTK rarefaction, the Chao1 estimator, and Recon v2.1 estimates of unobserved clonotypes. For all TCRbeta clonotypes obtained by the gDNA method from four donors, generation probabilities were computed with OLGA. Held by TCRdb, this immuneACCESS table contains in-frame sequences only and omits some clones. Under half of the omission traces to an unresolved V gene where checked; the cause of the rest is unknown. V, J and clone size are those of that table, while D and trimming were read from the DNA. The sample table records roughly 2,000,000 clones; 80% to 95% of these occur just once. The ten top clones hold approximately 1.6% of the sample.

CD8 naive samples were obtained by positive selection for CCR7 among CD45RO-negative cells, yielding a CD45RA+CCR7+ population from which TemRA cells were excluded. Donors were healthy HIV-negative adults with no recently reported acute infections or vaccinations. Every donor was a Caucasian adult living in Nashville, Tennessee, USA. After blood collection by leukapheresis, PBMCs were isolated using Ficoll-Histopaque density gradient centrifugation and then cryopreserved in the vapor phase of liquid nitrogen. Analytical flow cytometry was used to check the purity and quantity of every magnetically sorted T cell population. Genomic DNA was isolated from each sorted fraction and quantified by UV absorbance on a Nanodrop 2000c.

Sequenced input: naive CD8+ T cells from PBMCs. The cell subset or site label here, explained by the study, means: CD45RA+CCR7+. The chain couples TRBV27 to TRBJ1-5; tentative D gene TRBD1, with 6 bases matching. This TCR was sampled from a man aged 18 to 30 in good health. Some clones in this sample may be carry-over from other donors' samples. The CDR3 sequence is CASSHTGGGVGQHF. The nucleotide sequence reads TGTGCCAGCAGTCACACCGGGGGCGGGGTGGGCCAGCATTTT.